This T cell receptor (beta chain) came from a study of brain T cells in children with intractable seizures. Method: immunoSEQ multiplex PCR; TCRdb's copy keeps in-frame clones and lacks some. The repertoire consists of about 320,000 clones, with 93% occurring once and the leading ten covering around 5%. Notes on this clone: Its antigen remains unidentified.

Trimming stripped 3 bases from V and 4 bases from J, with 12 bases between. This CDR3 contains 14 residues. Germline lookup yields CDR1 MRHNA and CDR2 SNTAGT. Time point noted: blood from clinic visit 5 months post-surgery; TSC patient then seizure free. Pre-surgery treatment included at least one anti-epileptic drug. Overall study findings and caveats: HCMV serostatus was not known, and viral specificity came from CDR3 similarity only.

This specimen consisted of peripheral blood, obtained roughly 5 months after surgery. The rearrangement uses TRBV6-4 and TRBJ1-2, with no clear D. This clonotype was sampled from a boy under two years old with tuberous sclerosis and intractable seizures. CDR3 nucleotide sequence: TGTGCCAGCAGTGATGAATCCTCGGGCTATGGCTACACCTTC. Amino acid sequence: CASSDESSGYGYTF.